What follows is one T cell receptor beta chain and its context. In the study's own analysis: Amplifying reference gene primers gave estimates of nucleated cell counts. Sequencing used immunoSEQ multiplex PCR; TCRdb keeps in-frame clones, though not all of them. The DNA was the basis for D and trimming; V, J and clone size are from that table. Here the sample spans about 100,000 clones, 80% being singletons. The sample originates from a study of blood T cell repertoires in COVID-19. For the study at large: COVID-19 samples collected from the United States, Italy and Spain covered acute and convalescent phases. PBMCs, B-cell-depleted T cells, or T cells provided the cDNA or gDNA that made up the material.

With 3 bases clipped from V and 7 bases from J, the junction kept 2 bases outside the gene matches. The germline V gene has CDR1 SGHDN and CDR2 FVKESK. This CDR3 has 15 amino acids. Material for sequencing was peripheral blood. The V and J genes are TRBV14 and TRBJ1-6; the match to TRBD1 covers 11 bases. This sequence was found in a man aged 50 to 59 who had recovered from COVID-19. The CDR3 region has the DNA TGTGCCAGCAGCCACGGACAGGGGGCGAATTCACCCCTCCACTTT. It specifies CASSHGQGANSPLHF.